This T cell receptor beta chain was sequenced during a study of CD8+ T cells in alopecia areata. Study context: Treated patients were given 5 to 10 mg oral tofacitinib twice daily.

Sequencing used cDNA as its template, made by extracting RNA and reverse transcribing it. Assay: immunoSEQ multiplex PCR; the TCRdb copy retains only in-frame clones and omits some. Among around 140,000 clones listed, 45% to 60% were seen once. Indicated treatment: oral pan-JAK inhibitor, 5-10 mg twice daily. Researchers took lesional scalp punch biopsies and peripheral blood from people who were alopecia areata patients. Study conclusions and caveats: While tofacitinib was given, many expanded lesional clones persisted in scalp and blood. For patients receiving tofacitinib, scalp clonality and expanded CD8+ clones among the top 100 significantly decreased.

In germline, CDR1 is LNHNV, CDR2 YYDKDF (reference sequence). The CDR3 spans 15 residues. V dropped 4 bases and J dropped 2 bases, with 15 bases sitting between them. Points on this clone: Its antigen remains unidentified.

This receptor was obtained from a human donor with alopecia areata. The sample consisted of CD8+ T cells sorted from blood, taken at week 4, from a patient treated with tofacitinib. This chain links TRBV15 with TRBJ2-7, with D perhaps assigned TRBD1 or TRBD2 (5 bases each). CDR3 sequence: CATSNQPGTPYEQYF. DNA for the CDR3: TGTGCCACCAGCAACCAACCCGGGACCCCCTACGAGCAGTACTTC.